The sample holds one count of the clone carrying this T cell receptor (beta chain). Its antigen is still unknown. Measured with immunoSEQ multiplex PCR; TCRdb has only the in-frame clones, and not every one. The table lists 170,000 or so clones, about 68% of them singletons. Germline V gene data show CDR1 as MDHEN and CDR2 as SYDVKM. The CDR3 is 14 amino acids. V gave up 5 bases and J gave up 5 bases, with 13 bases separating them. The source of the sample is a study of shared clonotypes between healthy human individuals. Study-wide findings and caveats: Naive CD4 clonotype sharing across a few donors was approximately 5%. There were few donors, and this limited the genetic and exposure-history diversity represented. Researchers sampled blood only, noting tissue repertoires likely differ.

The specimen was memory CD4+ T cells sorted from blood. The subset: CD45RA-negative fraction. This clonotype originated in a young man in good health. This chain connects TRBV28 to TRBJ1-5; perhaps TRBD1 as D (6 bases). The CDR3 sequence is CASSLSGAHQPQHF. CDR3 nucleotides: TGTGCCAGCAGTCTTTCGGGGGCGCATCAGCCCCAGCATTTT.